These 29 T cell receptor beta chains were sequenced from one sample in a study of cytomegalovirus exposure and HLA in healthy donors (dated 2017 in TCRdb). The library was produced with the immunoSEQ multiplex PCR assay. For the multiplex PCR, a mixture combining 60 forward primers for TCR Vbeta segments and 13 reverse primers for TCR Jbeta segments was used. Drawn from immuneACCESS, this table holds only the in-frame rearrangements with V and J called that TCRdb kept. Clones are partly lost; checked studies trace under half to an unresolved V gene and leave the rest unexplained. This sample's table carries some 52,000 clones. Roughly 12% of the sample goes to the ten largest clones. Sequencing was performed on PBMCs. The receptors originated from an older woman in good health and CMV-seropositive.

This chain uses TRBV6-6 with TRBJ2-7, with D perhaps matching TRBD2 (7 bases). The CDR3 sequence is 15 residues long. The V end was cut by 5 bases, the J end by 5 bases, with 19 bases between. CDR1 MNHNY and CDR2 SVGAGI come from the germline V gene (reference sequence). Here the CDR3 reads CASSMSLDGGHEQYF. The CDR3 DNA sequence: TGTGCCAGCAGTATGAGTTTGGACGGGGGGCACGAGCAGTACTTC.

The chain uses TRBV6-5 and TRBJ2-3, with 7 bases identical to TRBD2. CDR3 length: 16 residues. The V and J ends lost 4 bases and 0 bases, in that order; junction bases with no gene match: 7. From germline, CDR1 is MNHEY and CDR2 SVGAGI. The CDR3 spells CASSSPAGPSTDTQYF. CDR3 DNA: TGTGCCAGCAGTTCCCCAGCGGGGCCTAGCACAGATACGCAGTATTTT.

J is TRBJ2-2 and V is TRBV14; 16 positions agree with TRBD2. Trimming removed 6 bases from V and 1 base from J; junction bases left unmatched: 11. CDR1 is SGHDN, CDR2 FVKESK, per germline. The CDR3 is 20 amino acids. CDR3 residues: CASRFAGTSGGAWNTGELFF. The CDR3 DNA follows: TGTGCCAGCAGATTCGCCGGGACTAGCGGGGGGGCCTGGAACACCGGGGAGCTGTTTTTT.

To note about this clone: The junction and the germline gene differ at one end; a read error may be behind it. CDR3 loop: CASMALSGGKRYEQYF. As DNA, the CDR3 is TGTGCAAGCATGGCTTTGTCTGGGGGGAAGAGGTACGAGCAGTACTTC. The gene calls are TRBV5-5 and TRBJ2-7; D is perhaps TRBD2 (6 bases). Per the germline V gene, CDR1 is SGHKS and CDR2 is YYEKEE (reference sequence). The CDR3 has 16 residues.

The chain recombines TRBV27 with TRBJ2-7; 8 nucleotides align to TRBD2. Germline V lookup: CDR1 MNHEY, CDR2 SMNVEV (reference sequence). Trimming cost V 3 bases and J 6 bases; bases outside gene matches: 1. This CDR3 has 12 residues. The CDR3 sequence is CASSFGGAEQYF. The CDR3 DNA sequence: TGTGCCAGCAGTTTCGGGGGGGCCGAGCAGTACTTC.

The chain combines TRBV2 with TRBJ1-5; the match to TRBD1 covers 12 bases. Germline loops: CDR1 SNHLY, CDR2 FYNNEI. This CDR3 is 14 amino acids long. With 4 bases clipped from V and 9 bases from J, the junction kept 4 bases outside the gene matches. The CDR3 reads CASSGGDRGLPQHF. Here the CDR3 DNA reads TGTGCCAGCAGTGGGGGGGACAGGGGGCTGCCCCAGCATTTT.

V and J are TRBV19 and TRBJ1-2; 11 nucleotides align to TRBD1. Looked up from germline, CDR1 is LNHDA and CDR2 is SQIVND (reference sequence). This CDR3 is 15 amino acids long. Trimming at V came to 4 bases and at J to 4 bases, leaving 5 bases not matched to a gene. The DNA of the CDR3 is TGTGCCAGTAGTACCGGACAGGGGGCGATCTATGGCTACACCTTC. It encodes CASSTGQGAIYGYTF.

V is TRBV4-2 and J is TRBJ2-2, with D possibly TRBD1 on 6 matching bases. This CDR3 spans 14 amino acids. The V gene lost 1 base and the J gene lost 5 bases, with 8 bases spanning the gap. Germline CDR1 and CDR2: LGHNA and YNFKEQ. The CDR3 reads CASSQAGETGELFF. In DNA, the CDR3 is TGTGCCAGCAGCCAAGCAGGGGAGACCGGGGAGCTGTTTTTT.

The V gene is TRBV27, the J gene TRBJ1-6, with D possibly matching TRBD1 (5 bases). V lost 4 bases, J lost 7 bases, and 23 bases lay in between. CDR1 is MNHEY, CDR2 SMNVEV, per germline (reference sequence). The CDR3 consists of 18 residues. This CDR3 is CASSSDGIIRDFNSPLHF. CDR3 bases: TGTGCCAGCAGTTCTGATGGAATAATAAGGGACTTCAATTCACCCCTCCACTTT.

The chain couples TRBV4-1 to TRBJ2-3, with TRBD2 identical over 13 bases. Germline CDR1 reads MGHRA; CDR2 reads YSYEKL. J gave up 6 bases and V 0 bases, and 12 bases lay outside the gene matches. The CDR3 contains 19 residues. CDR3 in DNA: TGCGCCAGCAGCCAAGAACTAGCGGGGGGGTCAACGCTACGCGATACGCAGTATTTT. Protein sequence: CASSQELAGGSTLRDTQYF.

V and J are TRBV5-1 and TRBJ1-2, with 11 bases fitting TRBD1. V shed 4 bases and J 7 bases; nucleotides not matched to a gene: 3. The germline gives CDR1 SGHRS, CDR2 YFSETQ. The CDR3 has 13 residues. This chain's CDR3 is CASSTGTGGGYTF. DNA for the CDR3: TGCGCCAGCAGCACCGGGACAGGGGGTGGCTACACCTTC.

The V gene is TRBV9, the J gene TRBJ2-3; D is perhaps TRBD2 (5 bases). The CDR3 consists of 14 residues. Trimming stripped 9 bases from V and 0 bases from J, with 14 bases between. CDR1 and CDR2 from the germline V gene are SGDLS and YYNGEE. The CDR3 reads CATAPGISTDTQYF. The CDR3 nucleotides are TGTGCCACCGCACCGGGAATTAGCACAGATACGCAGTATTTT.

Turning to this clone: Relative to the germline gene, one junction end is altered; a read error may explain this. The V call is TRBV5-1, the J call TRBJ2-1, with unresolved D. Per germline, CDR1 SGHRS and CDR2 YFSETQ. CDR3 length equals 16 residues. The CDR3 sequence: CASSSDTLSSDNEQFF. The DNA for the CDR3 is TGCGCCAGCAGCTCCGACACGCTGAGCTCCGACAATGAGCAGTTCTTC.

The chain links TRBV4-1 to TRBJ2-7; D possibly corresponds to TRBD1 (6 bases). The CDR3 length is 18 residues. CDR1 MGHRA and CDR2 YSYEKL come from the germline V gene. V lost 4 bases and J 6 bases, leaving 28 bases between the germline ends. The DNA for the CDR3 is TGCGCCAGCAGCCCTACTAGGACAGAACCTCCCCACCGGGGCGAGCAGTACTTC. Its translation: CASSPTRTEPPHRGEQYF.

The J gene is TRBJ1-6, the V gene TRBV6-6, with TRBD1 as a possible D gene (5 bases). Germline V gives CDR1 MNHNY, CDR2 SVGAGI (reference sequence). The CDR3 has 16 amino acids. The germline V and J ends were trimmed by 2 bases and 2 bases, with 10 bases remaining between them. CDR3 DNA: TGTGCCAGCAGTTACGAACAGGCTGCCTATAATTCACCCCTCCACTTT. Protein product: CASSYEQAAYNSPLHF.

The chain uses TRBV2 and TRBJ2-7, with TRBD1 as a possible D gene (6 bases). This CDR3 has 14 amino acids. With 0 bases removed from V and 5 bases from J, the gap between germline ends came to 11 bases. Germline V CDR1 and CDR2: SNHLY, FYNNEI. For the CDR3, the DNA is TGTGCCAGCAGTGAAGCTTGGCAGGGGAACGAGCAGTACTTC. Translation gives CASSEAWQGNEQYF.

The genes are TRBV11-3 and TRBJ2-2; D is unclear. CDR3 length equals 13 residues. V gave up 3 bases and J gave up 6 bases, with 8 bases separating them. In germline, CDR1 is SGHNT, CDR2 YENEEA. CDR3 sequence reads: CASSFDQSGELFF. The CDR3 DNA reads TGTGCCAGCAGCTTTGATCAGTCCGGGGAGCTGTTTTTT. The full variable domain, in which reference TRBV11-3 and TRBJ2-2 provide the parts outside the CDR3, is EAGVVQSPRYKIIEKKQPVAFWCNPISGHNTLYWYLQNLGQGPELLIRYENEEAVDDSQLPKDRFSAERLKGVDSTLKIQPAELGDSAVYLCASSFDQSGELFFGEGSRLTVL.

DNA for the CDR3: TGTGCCAGCAGCCTACGGGGAGGACATGGGTCGGATGAAAAACTGTTTTTT. Amino acid sequence: CASSLRGGHGSDEKLFF. This sequence joins TRBV9 and TRBJ1-4; perhaps TRBD1 as D (5 bases). V shed 4 bases and J shed 6 bases, with 22 bases lying between them. The CDR3 is 17 amino acids. From germline, CDR1 is SGDLS and CDR2 YYNGEE. Looking up the rest from reference TRBV9 and TRBJ1-4 gives the full variable domain: DSGVTQTPKHLITATGQRVTLRCSPRSGDLSVYWYQQSLDQGLQFLIQYYNGEERAKGNILERFSAQQFPDLHSELNLSSLELGDSALYFCASSLRGGHGSDEKLFFGSGTQLSVL.

V is TRBV19 and J is TRBJ2-7; 7 bases fit TRBD1. The V segment lost 5 bases and the J segment 5 bases; nucleotides outside the gene matches: 3. Germline V gene data show CDR1 as LNHDA and CDR2 as SQIVND (reference sequence). The CDR3 extends over 12 amino acids. The CDR3 DNA is TGTGCCAGTAGTCGTACAGGGGACGAGCAGTACTTC. Amino acids: CASSRTGDEQYF.

This sequence joins TRBV29-1 and TRBJ1-2; unclear D gene. Germline V gives CDR1 SQVTM, CDR2 ANQGSEA. The CDR3 runs to 12 residues. The V end was cut by 0 bases, the J end by 8 bases, with 10 bases between. The CDR3 coding sequence is TGCAGCGTTGAAGATGCGGTCCAGGGCTACACCTTC. Protein sequence: CSVEDAVQGYTF.

The chain is built from TRBV9 and TRBJ1-5, with D tentatively TRBD1 (5 bases). The CDR3 is 13 residues long. CDR1 is SGDLS and CDR2 is YYNGEE in the germline V gene. The ends were cut back, 0 bases at V and 9 bases at J, with 10 bases in the middle. The DNA for the CDR3 is TGTGCCAGCAGCGTAGAACAGGCTGGGCCCCAGCATTTT. This translates into CASSVEQAGPQHF.

The chain is built from TRBV11-2 and TRBJ1-4; 11 bases are a match to TRBD1. This CDR3 contains 16 residues. Per germline, CDR1 SGHAT and CDR2 FQNNGV. Trimming took 1 base from V and 7 from J; bases not matched to a gene: 5. In DNA, the CDR3 is TGTGCCAGCAGCTTAGGGACAGGGGGCTCCGGTGAAAAACTGTTTTTT. This translates into CASSLGTGGSGEKLFF.

The J gene is TRBJ1-6, the V gene TRBV7-9; the D gene is possibly TRBD1 (5 bases). V lost 2 bases, J lost 7 bases, and 12 bases lay in between. There are 15 residues in the CDR3. In germline, CDR1 is SEHNR, CDR2 FQNEAQ (reference sequence). CDR3 protein: CASSLWQGENSPLHF. CDR3 bases: TGTGCCAGCAGCTTATGGCAGGGTGAGAATTCACCCCTCCACTTT.

The chain combines TRBV7-9 with TRBJ1-2, with D unresolved. Per germline, CDR1 SEHNR and CDR2 FQNEAQ (reference sequence). The CDR3 is 12 amino acids. V lost 1 base to trimming and J lost 8 bases, with 8 bases between them. CDR3 coding DNA: TGTGCCAGCAGCTTAGACGGGGTCGGCTACACCTTC. This codes for CASSLDGVGYTF. Drawing the rest from reference TRBV7-9 and TRBJ1-2, the complete variable domain is DTGVSQNPRHKITKRGQNVTFRCDPISEHNRLYWYRQTLGQGPEFLTYFQNEAQLEKSRLLSDRFSAERPKGSFSTLEIQRTEQGDSAMYLCASSLDGVGYTFGSGTRLTVV.

The chain couples TRBV5-1 to TRBJ1-5; D is perhaps TRBD1 (5 bases). In germline, CDR1 is SGHRS, CDR2 YFSETQ. The V gene lost 4 bases and the J gene lost 3 bases, with 14 bases spanning the gap. CDR3 length equals 15 residues. In nucleotides, the CDR3 is TGCGCCAGCAGCAGCGTAGGACACGTCAATCAGCCCCAGCATTTT. Translating gives CASSSVGHVNQPQHF. The full variable domain, its missing parts supplied by reference TRBV5-1 and TRBJ1-5, is KAGVTQTPRYLIKTRGQQVTLSCSPISGHRSVSWYQQTPGQGLQFLFEYFSETQRNKGNFPGRFSGRQFSNSRSEMNVSTLELGDSALYLCASSSVGHVNQPQHFGDGTRLSIL.

As regards this clone: Other DNA sequences in the sample encode the same CDR3. The V gene is TRBV28, the J gene TRBJ1-6; 8 positions match TRBD1. The CDR3 consists of 15 residues. CDR1 is MDHEN and CDR2 is SYDVKM in the germline V gene. Trimming removed 6 bases from V and 2 bases from J; junction bases left unmatched: 3. This CDR3 is CASSLTGAYNSPLHF. DNA of the CDR3: TGTGCCAGCAGCCTGACAGGGGCCTATAATTCACCCCTCCACTTT.

The CDR3 is CASRGQGATGELFF. CDR3 DNA sequence: TGTGCCAGCCGAGGACAGGGAGCCACCGGGGAGCTGTTTTTT. V usage is TRBV5-6 and J usage is TRBJ2-2, with TRBD1 matching 8 bases. The V gene end was trimmed by 7 bases and the J gene end by 4 bases; junction bases not matched to a gene: 6. The CDR3 loop spans 14 amino acids. Germline CDR1 SGHDT, CDR2 YYEEEE.

The chain couples TRBV6-5 to TRBJ1-2; 8 bases match TRBD1. The CDR3 extends over 14 amino acids. The V and J ends lost 3 bases and 4 bases, in that order; junction bases with no gene match: 4. Germline CDR1 MNHEY, CDR2 SVGAGI. CDR3 sequence: CASSYQGAGYGYTF. CDR3 in DNA: TGTGCCAGCAGTTATCAGGGGGCGGGCTATGGCTACACCTTC.

CDR3 amino acids: CASSQDGGDYGYTF. The CDR3 DNA reads as TGCGCCAGCAGCCAAGATGGGGGGGACTATGGCTACACCTTC. The chain couples TRBV4-1 to TRBJ1-2, with D possibly TRBD1 on 5 matching bases. This CDR3 is 14 amino acids long. Trimming removed 0 bases from V and 3 bases from J, with 8 bases in between. Germline assignment: CDR1 MGHRA and CDR2 YSYEKL.